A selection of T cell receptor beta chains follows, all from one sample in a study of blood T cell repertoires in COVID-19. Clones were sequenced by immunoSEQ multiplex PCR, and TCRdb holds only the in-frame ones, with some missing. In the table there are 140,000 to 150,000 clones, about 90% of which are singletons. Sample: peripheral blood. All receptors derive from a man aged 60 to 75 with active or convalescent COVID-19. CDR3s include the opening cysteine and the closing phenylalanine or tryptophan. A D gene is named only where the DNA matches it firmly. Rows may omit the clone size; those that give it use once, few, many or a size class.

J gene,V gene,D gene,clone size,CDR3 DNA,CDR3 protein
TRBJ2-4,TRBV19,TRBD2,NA,TGTGCCAGTAGTACCCGAGGAGCGGGAGGGCGAGGGGCCAAAAACATTCAGTACTTC,CASSTRGAGGRGAKNIQYF
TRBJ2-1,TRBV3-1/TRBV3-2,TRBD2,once,TGTGCCAGCAGCCAAGTAGCGGGAGGGGTGGGTAATGAGCAGTTCTTC,CASSQVAGGVGNEQFF
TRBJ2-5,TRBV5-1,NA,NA,TGCGCCAGCAGCCCTGAACCCGACAGGGGAGGGGAGACCCAGTACTTC,CASSPEPDRGGETQYF
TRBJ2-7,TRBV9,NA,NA,TGTGCCAGCAGCGTAGGGGCAGGGCCGGACGAGCAGTACTTC,CASSVGAGPDEQYF
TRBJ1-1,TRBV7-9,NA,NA,TGTGCCAGCAGCTTAGAACAGGGACACACTGAAGCTTTCTTT,CASSLEQGHTEAFF
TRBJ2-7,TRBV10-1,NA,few,TGCGCCAGCAGTAAGCCGGTGACCTACGAGCAGTACTTC,CASSKPVTYEQYF
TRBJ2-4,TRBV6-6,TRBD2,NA,TGTGCCAGCAGTCATTACAGTTCCCGACTAGCGGGAGGGTCCCCAGCCAAAAACATTCAGTACTTC,CASSHYSSRLAGGSPAKNIQYF
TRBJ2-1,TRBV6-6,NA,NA,TGTGCCAGCACCTACCTGGGGTTGCGGGATGGAAACCTAGGAAACAATGAGCAGTTCTTC,CASTYLGLRDGNLGNNEQFF
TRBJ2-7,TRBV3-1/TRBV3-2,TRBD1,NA,TGTGCCAGCAGCCAGGACAGGGTGGGGATCTACGAGCAGTACTTC,CASSQDRVGIYEQYF
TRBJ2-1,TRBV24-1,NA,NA,TGTGCCACCAGTGCCATCGGCGGGACGACCTACAATGAGCAGTTCTTC,CATSAIGGTTYNEQFF
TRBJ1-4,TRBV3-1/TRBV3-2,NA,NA,TGTGCCAGCAGCCAACGGGGGGGTGATGAAAAACTGTTTTTT,CASSQRGGDEKLFF
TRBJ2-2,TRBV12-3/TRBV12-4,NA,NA,TGTGCCAGCAGTTTGCGAGGGACCGGGGAGCTGTTTTTT,CASSLRGTGELFF
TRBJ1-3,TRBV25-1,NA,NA,TGTGCCAGCAGTGAAGACAGGTCGGCTGGAAACACCATATATTTT,CASSEDRSAGNTIYF
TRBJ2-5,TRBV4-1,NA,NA,TGCGCCAGCAGCCCCGGACAGTTCCAAGAGACCCAGTACTTC,CASSPGQFQETQYF
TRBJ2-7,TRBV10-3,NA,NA,TGTGCCATCAGCGCTTACAGGGAGAGGAGCTACGAGCAGTACTTC,CAISAYRERSYEQYF
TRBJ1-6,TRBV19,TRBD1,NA,TGTGCCAGTAGTATTCGGGAACAGGGGAATTCACCCCTCCACTTT,CASSIREQGNSPLHF
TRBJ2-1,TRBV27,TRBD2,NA,TGTGCCAGCAGTGACCCGGGACTAGCGGGACGGGATGAGCAGTTCTTC,CASSDPGLAGRDEQFF